This T cell receptor (beta chain) appears in the sequencing data of a study of T cell responses to AZD1222 COVID-19 vaccine. Study-level points and caveats: Spike-specific TCR breadth and depth both grew after two AZD1222 doses. Regions left unmutated in variants are reportedly the target of nearly half of spike-specific TCRs.

V lost 3 bases, J lost 3 bases, and 4 bases lay in between. This CDR3 contains 11 residues. Assay: immunoSEQ multiplex PCR; the TCRdb copy retains only in-frame clones and omits some. The sample carries about 94,000 clones, roughly 90% recorded once. About this clone itself: What it binds is unknown.

The source is an adult who received the AZD1222 COVID-19 vaccine. V and J are TRBV5-3 and TRBJ2-7; no clear D. TRBV5-3 is reported as an ORF; its role is uncertain. Source: peripheral blood, taken 28 days after the second AZD1222 dose. The DNA of the CDR3 is TGTGCCAGAAGCTCTCTCTACGAGCAGTACTTC. It yields the protein CARSSLYEQYF.